Below, 18 T cell receptor beta chains from the same sample are listed, as sequenced in a study of shared clonotypes between healthy human individuals. Some clones are missing from TCRdb's copy, which holds only in-frame ones; the method was immunoSEQ multiplex PCR. Found here are 2 million to 3 million clones, 93% of them singletons; the top ten hold roughly 0.39%. The material sequenced was naive CD4+ T cells from PBMCs. Specified subset: CD45RA+ positively selected. The receptors were sampled from a young man in good health. Some clones in this sample may be carry-over from other donors' samples.

The chain has TRBV9 and TRBJ2-2; 11 bases agree with TRBD2. CDR3 size: 19 residues. CDR1 and CDR2 from the germline V gene are SGDLS and YYNGEE. Trimming took 3 bases from V and 6 from J; bases not matched to a gene: 16. As DNA, the CDR3 is TGTGCCAGCAGCGCTCCGGTAGCGGGAGGGCTGCGGGTCCCCGGGGAGCTGTTTTTT. Its protein is CASSAPVAGGLRVPGELFF.

As regards this clone: The sample has other DNA sequences that encode this CDR3 too. This sequence joins TRBV5-1 and TRBJ2-3, with TRBD1 matching over 9 bases. The CDR3 is 13 amino acids. The germline gives CDR1 SGHRS, CDR2 YFSETQ. The V segment lost 4 bases and the J segment 6 bases; nucleotides outside the gene matches: 3. The CDR3 spells CASSGQGPDTQYF. Here the CDR3 DNA reads TGCGCCAGCAGCGGACAGGGGCCGGATACGCAGTATTTT.

The V gene is TRBV5-1, the J gene TRBJ1-1, with unresolved D. The V end was cut by 2 bases, the J end by 3 bases, with 11 bases between. There are 14 residues in the CDR3. Germline V gene data show CDR1 as SGHRS and CDR2 as YFSETQ. The CDR3 reads CASSFLPTYTEAFF. DNA of the CDR3: TGCGCCAGCAGCTTTTTACCTACCTACACTGAAGCTTTCTTT. Full variable domain (outside the CDR3, taken from reference TRBV5-1 and TRBJ1-1): KAGVTQTPRYLIKTRGQQVTLSCSPISGHRSVSWYQQTPGQGLQFLFEYFSETQRNKGNFPGRFSGRQFSNSRSEMNVSTLELGDSALYLCASSFLPTYTEAFFGQGTRLTVV.

This sequence joins TRBV2 and TRBJ2-1, with 11 positions matching TRBD2. V shed 6 bases, J shed 5 bases, and the junction held 6 bases outside the gene matches. The CDR3 loop spans 15 amino acids. CDR1 is SNHLY and CDR2 is FYNNEI in the germline V gene. CDR3: CASRIAGGLDNEQFF. For the CDR3, the DNA is TGTGCCAGCAGAATAGCGGGAGGGCTGGACAATGAGCAGTTCTTC.

The chain combines TRBV29-1 with TRBJ2-5, with D unclear. Trimming removed 5 bases at V and 9 bases at J, with 13 bases between. Germline V gene sequence: CDR1 SQVTM, CDR2 ANQGSEA. The CDR3 is made up of 11 amino acids. The CDR3 loop reads CSVFVVLAQYF. DNA of the CDR3: TGCAGCGTTTTCGTGGTTCTGGCCCAGTACTTC.

The rearrangement joins TRBV28 to TRBJ2-5, with TRBD1 matching 7 bases. The CDR3 covers 18 residues. The V gene end was trimmed by 4 bases and the J gene end by 1 base; junction bases not matched to a gene: 15. CDR1 and CDR2 from the germline V gene are MDHEN and SYDVKM. The CDR3 spells CASSSPGTARRSQETQYF. The DNA for the CDR3 is TGTGCCAGCAGTTCTCCCGGGACAGCAAGAAGGTCCCAAGAGACCCAGTACTTC.

The chain joins TRBV28 to TRBJ1-5; D possibly corresponds to TRBD1 (5 bases). There are 15 residues in the CDR3. Per the germline V gene, CDR1 is MDHEN and CDR2 is SYDVKM. V was shortened by 2 bases and J by 4 bases, with 12 bases between the two germline ends. The CDR3 DNA sequence: TGTGCCAGCAGTTTAGGTGCAGGGCCTAATCAGCCCCAGCATTTT. This sequence encodes CASSLGAGPNQPQHF.

In its sample, this clone was seen once. The chain joins TRBV7-3 to TRBJ2-1; 10 bases agree with TRBD2. This CDR3 region has 14 residues. Germline values: CDR1 SGHTA, CDR2 FQGTGA. V shed 5 bases, J shed 11 bases, and the junction held 9 bases outside the gene matches. The CDR3 loop reads CASSPWVAGGKQFF. CDR3 coding DNA: TGTGCCAGCAGCCCATGGGTAGCGGGAGGCAAGCAGTTCTTC.

V gene TRBV4-2 combines with J gene TRBJ1-4, with D unclear. The V and J ends lost 3 bases and 7 bases respectively, with 15 bases between them. This CDR3 is built from 15 residues. Germline CDR1 reads LGHNA; CDR2 reads YNFKEQ. This chain's CDR3 is CASSQSGVWGEKLFF. DNA of the CDR3: TGTGCCAGCAGCCAGAGTGGGGTGTGGGGTGAAAAACTGTTTTTT.

The J gene is TRBJ2-7, the V gene TRBV27, with a weak D call TRBD2 (5 bases). Germline-derived CDR1 and CDR2 are MNHEY and SMNVEV (reference sequence). The CDR3 has 12 residues. V was trimmed by 5 bases and J by 3 bases, leaving 8 bases between them. The CDR3 DNA reads TGTGCCAGCAGTCACCGGGGCTACGAGCAGTACTTC. Its protein is CASSHRGYEQYF.

The chain recombines TRBV5-8 with TRBJ1-3; maybe TRBD1 (5 bases). CDR1 and CDR2 from the germline V gene are SGHTS and YDEGEE. V lost 1 base to trimming and J lost 4 bases, with 12 bases between them. The CDR3 is 15 amino acids. CDR3 bases: TGTGCCAGCAGCTTGAGGGGCGAAGCAGGAAACACCATATATTTT. Its translation: CASSLRGEAGNTIYF. The whole variable domain, filled in from reference TRBV5-8 and TRBJ1-3, reads EAGVTQSPTHLIKTRGQQATLRCSPISGHTSVYWYQQALGLGLQFLLWYDEGEERNRGNFPPRFSGRQFPNYSSELNVNALELEDSALYLCASSLRGEAGNTIYFGEGSWLTVV.

This clone was seen a single time. The chain has TRBV30 and TRBJ2-5, with 8 bases fitting TRBD1. This CDR3 region has 12 residues. In germline, CDR1 is GTSNPN, CDR2 SVGIG (reference sequence). J was trimmed by 5 bases and V by 5 bases; bases with no gene match: 4. CDR3 in amino acids: CAWGQGMETQYF. The CDR3 DNA sequence: TGTGCCTGGGGACAGGGTATGGAGACCCAGTACTTC.

This clone was seen a few times. The V gene is TRBV28, the J gene TRBJ1-5; weak D call: TRBD1 (6 bases). The CDR3 runs to 16 residues. CDR1 MDHEN and CDR2 SYDVKM come from the germline V gene. Trimming pared 5 bases from V and 5 bases from J, leaving 19 bases between. For the CDR3, the DNA is TGTGCCAGCAGTCTCCAGGGGAGGGGGGATCATCAGCCCCAGCATTTT. This sequence encodes CASSLQGRGDHQPQHF. Variable domain in full (rest from reference TRBV28 and TRBJ1-5): DVKVTQSSRYLVKRTGEKVFLECVQDMDHENMFWYRQDPGLGLRLIYFSYDVKMKEKGDIPEGYSVSREKKERFSLILESASTNQTSMYLCASSLQGRGDHQPQHFGDGTRLSIL.

The V and J genes are TRBV2 and TRBJ2-7; 8 positions match TRBD2. Per the germline V gene, CDR1 is SNHLY and CDR2 is FYNNEI. This CDR3 region has 14 residues. The J segment lost 2 bases and the V segment lost 6 bases, leaving 6 bases of the junction unmatched. CDR3 residues: CASSTERGTYEQYF. Written as DNA, the CDR3 is TGTGCCAGCAGCACCGAGCGGGGGACCTACGAGCAGTACTTC.

The V and J genes are TRBV19 and TRBJ2-2; D unclear. The CDR3 loop spans 15 amino acids. Looked up from germline, CDR1 is LNHDA and CDR2 is SQIVND (reference sequence). With 5 bases removed from V and 3 bases from J, the gap between germline ends came to 13 bases. CDR3 loop: CASSLPRPYTGELFF. The CDR3 nucleotides read TGTGCCAGTAGTCTCCCGAGACCATACACCGGGGAGCTGTTTTTT. Combining the CDR3 with reference TRBV19 and TRBJ2-2 gives the whole variable domain DGGITQSPKYLFRKEGQNVTLSCEQNLNHDAMYWYRQDPGQGLRLIYYSQIVNDFQKGDIAEGYSVSREKKESFPLTVTSAQKNPTAFYLCASSLPRPYTGELFFGEGSRLTVL.

The CDR3: CASRSGAEAFF. Written as DNA, the CDR3 is TGTGCCAGCAGGTCGGGAGCTGAAGCTTTCTTT. The chain combines TRBV28 with TRBJ1-1; D call uncertain. CDR1 MDHEN and CDR2 SYDVKM come from the germline V gene. The CDR3 runs 11 residues. V was shortened by 6 bases and J by 6 bases, with 8 bases between the two germline ends.

CDR3 sequence: CASSHATGDCATYGYTF. CDR3 nucleotides: TGCGCCAGCAGTCACGCGACGGGGGACTGCGCTACCTATGGCTACACCTTC. The chain couples TRBV23-1 to TRBJ1-2, with a possible D match to TRBD1 (5 bases). TRBV23-1 is assigned to the ORF class and has an uncertain function. This CDR3 contains 17 residues. Trimming removed 3 bases at V and 4 bases at J, with 21 bases between.

The chain carries TRBV4-1 and TRBJ1-4; TRBD1 agrees at 10 bases. The CDR3 has 15 residues. Trimming cost V 1 base and J 8 bases; bases outside gene matches: 4. CDR1 and CDR2 from the germline V gene are MGHRA and YSYEKL. CDR3 bases: TGCGCCAGCAGCCAAGGAGGGACAGGGGAAGAAAAACTGTTTTTT. Translation: CASSQGGTGEEKLFF.